This T cell receptor (beta chain) was recorded in a study of cytomegalovirus exposure and HLA in healthy donors. Study-wide results and limits: A later analysis associated 15,000 or so TCR beta sequences with HLA alleles at a 0.05 false discovery rate. Later analysis showed most CMV-associated TCR beta chains appearing HLA-restricted. In the analysis, some V segments, TRBV6-2 and TRBV6-3 included, were excluded as indistinguishable.

The study sampled nominally healthy donors, though unrecorded immune exposures were likely. Comments on this clone: Antigen specificity is unknown.

Germline CDR1 LNHDA, CDR2 SQIVND (reference sequence). V trimming: 5 bases; J trimming: 9 bases; junction bases outside the gene matches: 1. This CDR3 contains 11 residues. The PCR ran on 60 Vbeta and 13 Jbeta primers. Produced via immunoSEQ multiplex PCR; TCRdb's table is partial and in-frame only. The sample consists of 150,000 to 200,000 clones, about 80% of them appearing once. The sample consisted of PBMCs. The TCR originated in a man in his late teens or twenties in good health and CMV-seropositive. The chain couples TRBV19 to TRBJ2-1; 7 positions match TRBD2. CDR3 loop: CASSSGGEQFF. The CDR3 DNA follows: TGTGCCAGTAGTTCGGGGGGTGAGCAGTTCTTC. The full variable domain, in which reference TRBV19 and TRBJ2-1 provide the parts outside the CDR3, is DGGITQSPKYLFRKEGQNVTLSCEQNLNHDAMYWYRQDPGQGLRLIYYSQIVNDFQKGDIAEGYSVSREKKESFPLTVTSAQKNPTAFYLCASSSGGEQFFGPGTRLTVL.